These 17 T cell receptor delta chains were all obtained from the same sample, sequenced in a study of gamma-delta chains in newborns, infants, children. TCRdb fed the reads into CATT to redo clone calling. The data contain about 6,900 delta-chain clones, 11% of them singletons. The sample taken for sequencing was blood. The source is a child who was a newborn, infant or young child, either healthy, febrile or measles-vaccinated (not recorded which).

This clone is labeled large (0.1 to 1%). In the same sample, other DNA sequences code for this CDR3. CDR3: CACDTLGGDPTDKLIF. For the CDR3, the DNA is TGTGCCTGTGACACACTTGGCGGGGACCCCACCGATAAACTCATCTTT. The chain joins TRDV2 to TRDJ1, with D perhaps matching TRDD3 (5 bases). The CDR3 sequence is 16 residues long. V was clipped by 1 base and J by 1 base, with 15 bases between them. CDR1 and CDR2 (germline): GEAIGNYY, EKD.

Of note for this clone: A single base separates this from a much larger clone, so it may be a read error. The rearrangement uses TRDV2 and TRDJ1; possibly TRDD3 for D (5 bases). TCRdb leaves out the J gene; it was filled in here by matching the DNA to germline. V was pared by 2 bases and J by 0 bases, with 15 bases between. The germline gives CDR1 GEAIGNYY, CDR2 EKD. This CDR3 is 16 amino acids long. This CDR3 reads CACDRVGIPYTDKLIF. As DNA, the CDR3 is TGTGCCTGTGACAGAGTAGGGATCCCGTACACCGATAAACTCATCTTT.

The assigned J gene is TRDJ1, but the V gene is uncalled; the DNA was not compared with TRDD3, the D call given in the table. There are 16 residues in the CDR3. The CDR3 loop reads CACDLLWENRHDTLIF. CDR3 bases: TGTGCCTGTGATCTACTGTGGGAAAACAGACATGATACACTCATCTTT.

The V call is TRDV2, the J call TRDJ3; 9 bases align to TRDD3. The J gene comes from matching the DNA to germline here; TCRdb lacks it. V trimming: 3 bases; J trimming: 5 bases; junction bases outside the gene matches: 16. The CDR3 has 20 amino acids. Germline V lookup: CDR1 GEAIGNYY, CDR2 EKD. The CDR3 DNA sequence: TGTGCCTGTGACGCCGGCCGACGGGGGGATACAAACCGGGACACCCGACAGATGTTTTTC. Translated: CACDAGRRGDTNRDTRQMFF.

J is TRDJ3 and V is TRDV2; 7 bases line up with TRDD3. CDR1 GEAIGNYY and CDR2 EKD come from the germline V gene. The CDR3 has 19 residues. Unmatched junction bases numbered 14, after V lost 5 bases and J lost 2 bases. CDR3 loop: CACGSVWGPTPWDTRQMFF. For the CDR3, the DNA is TGTGCCTGTGGCTCCGTCTGGGGGCCGACCCCCTGGGACACCCGACAGATGTTTTTC.

The V gene lacks a call, and TRDJ1 is the J gene; TRDD3, the table's D call, was not compared with the DNA. CDR3 length: 22 amino acids. The CDR3 reads CACDSILPGLLVYTRYTDKLIF. The CDR3 DNA sequence: TGTGCCTGTGACAGCATCCTTCCGGGCCTACTGGTGTATACAAGGTACACCGATAAACTCATCTTT.

This clone was seen more than once but under ten times. It may be a read error: a sequence one base away is much more abundant. V and J are TRDV2 and TRDJ3, with 10 bases fitting TRDD3. The CDR3 extends over 18 amino acids. Germline loops: CDR1 GEAIGNYY, CDR2 EKD. V gave up 2 bases and J gave up 0 bases; unmatched junction bases: 3. CDR3 sequence (DNA): TGTGCCTGTGACAATACTGGGGGATTCTCCTGGGACACCCGACAGATGTTTTTC. Amino acid sequence: CACDNTGGFSWDTRQMFF.

This clone has only a few counts. The same CDR3 can be traced to other DNA sequences in this sample. V is TRDV2 and J is TRDJ1; the match to TRDD3 covers 8 bases. The CDR3 has 16 residues. V shed 3 bases and J 0 bases; nucleotides not matched to a gene: 8. Looked up from germline, CDR1 is GEAIGNYY and CDR2 is EKD. This chain's CDR3 is CACDVLGASYTDKLIF. CDR3 sequence (DNA): TGTGCCTGTGACGTACTGGGGGCCTCGTACACCGATAAACTCATCTTT.

In its sample, this clone was seen a few times. The chain uses TRDV2 and TRDJ1; 11 bases line up with TRDD3. The CDR3 contains 17 residues. Germline trimming cut 5 bases from V and 3 bases from J; bases unmatched to any gene: 13. Germline lookup yields CDR1 GEAIGNYY and CDR2 EKD. The CDR3 bases are TGTGCCTGTGTTCCTTTACTGGGGGATAATCAGTCCGATAAACTCATCTTT. Residues: CACVPLLGDNQSDKLIF.

This clone was found a few times. The chain uses TRDV2 and TRDJ3; 8 bases map to TRDD3. The CDR3 length is 19 residues. V trimming: 0 bases; J trimming: 0 bases; junction bases outside the gene matches: 6. CDR1 and CDR2 from the germline V gene are GEAIGNYY and EKD. CDR3 DNA: TGTGCCTGTGACACCGCTACTGGGGGCTCCTCCTGGGACACCCGACAGATGTTTTTC. As protein: CACDTATGGSSWDTRQMFF.

This clone came up a few times. A much bigger clone sits one base away, suggesting this may be a read error. This CDR3 is also generated by other DNA sequences in the sample. The rearrangement links TRDV2 to TRDJ3, with TRDD3 identical over 7 bases. The trim removed 0 bases at V and 0 bases at J, leaving 4 bases unmatched. The CDR3 has 18 amino acids. Germline CDR1 and CDR2: GEAIGNYY and EKD. This CDR3 is CACDTLGGSSWDTRQMFF. The CDR3 DNA follows: TGTGCCTGTGACACCCTGGGGGGTAGCTCCTGGGACACCCGACAGATGTTTTTC.

This clone showed up just a few times. A much more abundant neighbour one base away suggests this may be a read error. The chain joins TRDV2 to TRDJ3, with TRDD3 matching over 10 bases. Germline V gene data show CDR1 as GEAIGNYY and CDR2 as EKD. V trimming: 2 bases; J trimming: 0 bases; junction bases outside the gene matches: 3. This CDR3 region has 18 residues. DNA for the CDR3: TGTGCCTGTGACAATCCTGGGGGATACTCCTGGGACACCCGACAGATGTTTTTC. Translated: CACDNPGGYSWDTRQMFF.

The CDR3 loop reads CACDTAGGGSRDTRQMFF. The CDR3 DNA reads as TGTGCCTGTGACACCGCTGGGGGAGGGAGCCGGGACACCCGACAGATGTTTTTC. This chain connects TRDV2 to TRDJ3; 8 positions agree with TRDD3. The J gene is absent in TCRdb and was assigned here via DNA matching to germline. With V trimmed by 0 bases and J by 5 bases, 8 bases remained unmatched. This CDR3 comprises 18 residues. Germline V lookup: CDR1 GEAIGNYY, CDR2 EKD.

This clone came up once. A single base separates this from a much larger clone, so it may be a read error. It is unclear where the CDR3 begins or ends on the DNA, so no DNA is shown, and the CDR3 is as TCRdb lists it. J gene TRDJ3 was identified, but the V gene was not called; no DNA check was done on the table's D call, TRDD3. The length of the CDR3 is 23 amino acids, counting both ends. The CDR3: CSVLLCSKYWGIKSSWDTRQMFF.

By sample share, this clone is medium-sized. J is TRDJ1 and V is TRDV2; no firm D call. Germline assignment: CDR1 GEAIGNYY and CDR2 EKD. Trimming pared 3 bases from V and 2 bases from J, leaving 9 bases between. CDR3 length equals 13 residues. CDR3 in amino acids: CACDPLSTDKLIF. CDR3 nucleotide sequence: TGTGCCTGTGACCCCTTGTCGACCGATAAACTCATCTTT.

Remarks on this clone: A much larger clonotype is one base distant, so this may be a read error. V usage is TRDV2 and J usage is TRDJ1; 9 bases are a match to TRDD3. Germline CDR1 and CDR2: GEAIGNYY and EKD. CDR3 length equals 18 residues. The CDR3 region is CACDTLQTGGPRTDKLTF. The CDR3 DNA reads as TGTGCCTGTGACACTCTTCAAACTGGGGGACCTCGGACCGATAAACTCACCTTT.

V and J are TRDV2 and TRDJ1, with 8 nucleotides matching TRDD3. TCRdb leaves out the J gene; it was filled in here by matching the DNA to germline. The CDR3 is 18 residues long. Germline V lookup: CDR1 GEAIGNYY, CDR2 EKD. V gave up 1 base and J gave up 3 bases; unmatched junction bases: 15. The CDR3 nucleotides read TGTGCCTGTGACACTGTTGATCATAGTGGGGGATGCGCCGATAAACTCATCTTT. Its translation is CACDTVDHSGGCADKLIF.